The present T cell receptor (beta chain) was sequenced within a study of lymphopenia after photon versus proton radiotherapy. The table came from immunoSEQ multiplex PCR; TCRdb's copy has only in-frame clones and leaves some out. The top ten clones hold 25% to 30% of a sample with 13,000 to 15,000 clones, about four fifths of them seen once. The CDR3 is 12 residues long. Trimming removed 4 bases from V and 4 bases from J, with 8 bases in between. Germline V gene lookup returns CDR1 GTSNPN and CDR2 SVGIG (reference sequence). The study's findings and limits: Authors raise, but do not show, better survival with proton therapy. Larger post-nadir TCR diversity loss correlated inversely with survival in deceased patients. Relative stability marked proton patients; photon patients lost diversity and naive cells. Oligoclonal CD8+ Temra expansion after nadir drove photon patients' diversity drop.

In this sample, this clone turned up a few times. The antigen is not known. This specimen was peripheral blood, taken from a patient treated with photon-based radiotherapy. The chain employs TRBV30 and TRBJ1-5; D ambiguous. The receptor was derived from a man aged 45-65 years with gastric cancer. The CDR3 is CAWNELNQPQHF. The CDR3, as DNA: TGTGCCTGGAATGAGCTAAATCAGCCCCAGCATTTT.